The 4 T cell receptor beta chains in this list originate from one sample, sequenced in a study of tissue T cells after allogeneic stem cell transplantation. Generated by immunoSEQ multiplex PCR, the TCRdb table keeps only in-frame clones and is missing some. In the table there are roughly 5,300 clones, roughly 56% of which are singletons. Time point reported: mouse harvest day 7 after allogeneic transplant. Each mouse received 10^7 T-cell-depleted marrow cells plus 10^6 splenic CD5+ T cells by tail vein. Material: gut tissue. All receptors derive from a female BALB/c mouse given C57BL/6 T cells with graft-versus-host disease after an allogeneic hematopoietic cell transplant.

This clone has only a few counts. Gene labels here are mouse ones. The CDR3 end is not reached by the read, which stops 1 residue before it; the germline J gene fills it in. The chain combines TRBV26 with TRBJ2-7, with 11 bases fitting TRBD1. Germline trimming cut 6 bases from V and 4 bases from J; bases unmatched to any gene: 5. Germline lookup yields CDR1 KGHPV and CDR2 FQNQEV (reference sequence). The CDR3 loop spans 14 amino acids. CDR3 DNA, as far as it was read: TGTGCCAGCAGCCTGGGACAGGGGGGGTATGAACAGTAC. Amino acids: CASSLGQGGYEQY. The complete CDR3 protein is CASSLGQGGYEQYF.

This clone has just a few counts. Gene names are the mouse ones. The read halts 1 residue ahead of the CDR3 end, with the missing end drawn from the germline J gene. The chain uses TRBV26 and TRBJ2-7; 9 bases fit TRBD1. The V segment lost 4 bases and the J segment 4 bases; nucleotides outside the gene matches: 2. Germline V CDR1 and CDR2: KGHPV, FQNQEV (reference sequence). The CDR3 runs to 13 residues. The CDR3 DNA, read in part, is TGTGCCAGCAGTCCCGGGACAGGGTATGAACAGTAC. This translates into CASSPGTGYEQY. The full CDR3 sequence reads CASSPGTGYEQYF.

Turning to this clone: Gene names and germline match the mouse. With the read ending 1 residue before the CDR3 end, the germline J gene is used to fill in that end. The V call is TRBV2, the J call TRBJ1-6; TRBD1 is a possible D gene (5 bases). TRBJ1-6 is reported as an ORF; its role is uncertain. The CDR3 contains 15 residues. Germline V gives CDR1 LGHNA, CDR2 YSYQKL. V was cut by 0 bases and J by 7 bases, with 10 bases left in between. This CDR3 is CASSQERGGNSPLYF. The CDR3 DNA, read in part, is TGTGCCAGCAGCCAAGAGAGGGGCGGGAATTCGCCCCTCTAC.

This clone appeared a single time. Genes here carry mouse names. Read coverage stops 1 residue before the CDR3 terminus; the germline J gene supplies the remainder. V is TRBV26 and J is TRBJ1-1; the D gene is possibly TRBD1 (6 bases). This CDR3 is built from 14 residues. Germline V gives CDR1 KGHPV, CDR2 FQNQEV (reference sequence). V was trimmed by 2 bases and J by 1 base, leaving 8 bases between them. The CDR3 reads CASSLGTRNTEVFF. Partial CDR3 DNA: TGTGCCAGCAGTCTGGGGACAAGAAACACAGAAGTCTTC.